Following are 5 T cell receptor beta chains from one sample sequenced in a study of blood T cell repertoires in COVID-19. The table came from immunoSEQ multiplex PCR; TCRdb's copy has only in-frame clones and leaves some out. The sample carries around 100,000 clones, about 83% recorded once. The sequenced sample was peripheral blood. The receptors originated from a man in his 70s with active or convalescent COVID-19.

The V call is TRBV2, the J call TRBJ1-3; 7 nucleotides align to TRBD1. CDR3 length equals 13 residues. Germline values: CDR1 SNHLY, CDR2 FYNNEI. The V gene end was trimmed by 8 bases and the J gene end by 3 bases; junction bases not matched to a gene: 4. DNA of the CDR3: TGTGCCAGCCTACGGGACAGTGGAAACACCATATATTTT. Protein sequence: CASLRDSGNTIYF. The full variable domain, completed using reference TRBV2 and TRBJ1-3, is EPEVTQTPSHQVTQMGQEVILRCVPISNHLYFYWYRQILGQKVEFLVSFYNNEISEKSEIFDDQFSVERPDGSNFTLKIRSTKLEDSAMYFCASLRDSGNTIYFGEGSWLTVV.

This clone was observed a few times. This chain links TRBV7-9 with TRBJ1-1, with 7 positions matching TRBD1. Germline V gene sequence: CDR1 SEHNR, CDR2 FQNEAQ (reference sequence). This CDR3 spans 14 amino acids. The ends lost 4 bases at V and 11 bases at J; junction bases unmatched: 13. The CDR3 loop reads CASSSSGTEGVAFF. CDR3 sequence (DNA): TGTGCCAGCAGCTCCTCCGGGACAGAGGGGGTGGCTTTCTTT. Using reference TRBV7-9 and TRBJ1-1 for the parts outside the CDR3, the full variable domain is DTGVSQNPRHKITKRGQNVTFRCDPISEHNRLYWYRQTLGQGPEFLTYFQNEAQLEKSRLLSDRFSAERPKGSFSTLEIQRTEQGDSAMYLCASSSSGTEGVAFFGQGTRLTVV.

The chain employs TRBV7-6 and TRBJ1-3; D remains unclear. V was clipped by 4 bases and J by 0 bases, with 13 bases between them. The germline gives CDR1 SGHVS, CDR2 FNYEAQ. The CDR3 length is 16 residues. This CDR3 reads CASSSRAADSGNTIYF. CDR3 in DNA: TGTGCCAGCAGCTCACGTGCGGCTGACTCTGGAAACACCATATATTTT.

V usage is TRBV2 and J usage is TRBJ1-1; TRBD1 is a possible D gene (5 bases). Trimming cost V 8 bases and J 2 bases, with 15 bases left between them. This CDR3 has 14 residues. CDR1 SNHLY and CDR2 FYNNEI come from the germline V gene. The CDR3 loop reads CASCSRAPNTEAFF. DNA of the CDR3: TGTGCCAGCTGTTCCAGGGCCCCCAACACTGAAGCTTTCTTT.

This chain connects TRBV28 to TRBJ2-7; D uncertain. The germline CDR1 and CDR2 sequences are MDHEN and SYDVKM. The CDR3 sequence is 14 residues long. V was clipped by 5 bases and J by 3 bases, with 14 bases between them. Written as DNA, the CDR3 is TGTGCCAGCAGTACCCGGGTCAATCTCTACGAGCAGTACTTC. As protein: CASSTRVNLYEQYF.